This T cell receptor (beta chain) was identified in a study of identical twins. Broader study findings: A lower insertion count was a feature of abundant cord blood beta clonotypes, with no such feature in memory repertoires. For out-of-frame beta sequences, excess twin sharing was weaker.

A remark on this clonotype: What it recognizes is unknown.

Template switching added a universal primer site; cDNA carried unique molecular identifiers. TCRdb re-analysed the 5' RACE reads in MiXCR, keeping a single row per CDR3 protein. The repertoire has around 1.7 million distinct CDR3 sequences, more than 30% of them found once; the top ten carry about 0.27%. Germline CDR1 reads MGHRA; CDR2 reads YSYEKL. This CDR3 has 14 amino acids. V dropped 4 bases and J dropped 2 bases, with 11 bases sitting between them. J is TRBJ2-5 and V is TRBV4-1; D call uncertain. Sequences were obtained from cord blood. The sequence came from a newborn girl in good health. This CDR3 is CASSPQIIQETQYF. CDR3 coding DNA: TGCGCCAGCAGCCCCCAGATCATACAAGAGACCCAGTACTTC.